Given below is one TCR beta chain in context. This specimen belongs to a study of blood T cell repertoires in COVID-19. Study summary: T cells, B-cell-depleted T cells, or PBMCs supplied cDNA or gDNA.

Data came from immunoSEQ multiplex PCR; TCRdb stores just in-frame clones and leaves some out. This sample has 95,000 to 150,000 clones, with about 83% found just once. The clonotype originates from a man older than 75 with active or convalescent COVID-19. The source material was peripheral blood.

The CDR3 spells CASSPQLSGNTEAFF. In DNA, the CDR3 is TGTGCCAGCAGCCCACAGCTTTCAGGGAATACTGAAGCTTTCTTT. This chain connects TRBV28 to TRBJ1-1; TRBD1 might be the D (5 bases). Germline V CDR1 and CDR2: MDHEN, SYDVKM. The V end lost 6 bases, the J end lost 5 bases, and 19 bases lay between the germline ends. The CDR3 length is 15 residues.